This TCR beta chain was identified in a study of T cells in Graves' hyperthyroidism and ophthalmopathy. General observations from the study: Blood samples included most of the expanded thyroid clonotypes exceeding 0.001. Using 13 V-J features, a model discriminated ophthalmopathy from stable hyperthyroidism.

TCR beta CDR3 region amplification was performed from RNA transcripts. The HTBI primer set drove a first-round RT-PCR of the TCR CDR3. TCRdb re-derived calls from the multiplex PCR reads in MiXCR, one entry per CDR3 protein. The table lists under 450,000 distinct CDR3 sequences, approximately 15% of them singletons, with 13% to 15% in the top ten. As regards this clonotype: What it binds is not known.

CDR1 is MDHEN and CDR2 is SYDVKM in the germline V gene. The CDR3 runs to 14 residues. V dropped 5 bases and J dropped 0 bases, with 8 bases sitting between them. The source of this sequence is a woman aged 18-29 years with Graves' hyperthyroidism. This chain connects TRBV28 to TRBJ1-5; D is unclear. Sequenced input: blood. The CDR3 DNA reads as TGTGCCAGCAGTCCGGCCAATAGCAATCAGCCCCAGCATTTT. Its translation: CASSPANSNQPQHF.